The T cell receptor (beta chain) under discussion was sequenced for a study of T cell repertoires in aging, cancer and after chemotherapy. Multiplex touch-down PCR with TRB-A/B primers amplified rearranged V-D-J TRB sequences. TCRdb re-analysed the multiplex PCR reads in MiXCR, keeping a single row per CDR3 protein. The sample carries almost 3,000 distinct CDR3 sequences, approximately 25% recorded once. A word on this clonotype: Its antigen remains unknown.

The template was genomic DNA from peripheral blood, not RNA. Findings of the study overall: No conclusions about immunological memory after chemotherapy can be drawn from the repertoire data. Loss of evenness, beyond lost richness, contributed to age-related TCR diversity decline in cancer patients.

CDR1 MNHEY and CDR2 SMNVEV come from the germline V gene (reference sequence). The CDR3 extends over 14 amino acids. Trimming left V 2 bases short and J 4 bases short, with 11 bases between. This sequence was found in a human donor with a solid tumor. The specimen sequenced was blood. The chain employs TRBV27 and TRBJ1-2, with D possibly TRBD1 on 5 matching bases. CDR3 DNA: TGTGCCAGCAGTTTAGGGACGGGGGGCTATGGCTACACCTTC. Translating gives CASSLGTGGYGYTF.